The clone carrying this TCR beta chain was recorded a few times. The target antigen is unknown. This specimen comes from a study of T cell responses to AZD1222 COVID-19 vaccine. As for the study in general: Analyses pooled second doses at about 4 or about 12 weeks. Study-wide findings and caveats: None of the repertoires were sampled until the peak T cell response had passed. A reported finding is that nearly half of spike-specific TCRs target unmutated variant regions. At study baseline, merely about 6 AZD1222 recipients were seropositive.

The table came from immunoSEQ multiplex PCR; TCRdb's copy has only in-frame clones and leaves some out. The data contain about 120,000 clones, less than 95% of them seen just once; the ten biggest clones take up less than 9%. Germline lookup yields CDR1 SEHNR and CDR2 FQNEAQ (reference sequence). The CDR3 spans 14 residues. The V and J ends lost 4 bases and 4 bases, in that order; junction bases with no gene match: 2. The source of this sequence is an adult in good health. Sequencing was performed on peripheral blood, taken on day 0 of AZD1222 vaccination. The chain employs TRBV7-9 and TRBJ1-5, with 9 bases identical to TRBD1. The CDR3 DNA sequence: TGTGCCAGCAGCTCGACAGGGGGGAATCAGCCCCAGCATTTT. Amino acid sequence: CASSSTGGNQPQHF.